This entry is about one T cell receptor beta chain. This may come from a read error, since a much larger clone is one base off. Authors' analysis steps: Reference gene primers were amplified, and this amplification served to estimate nucleated cell counts. The repertoire was sequenced with immunoSEQ multiplex PCR; TCRdb's copy has only in-frame clones and lacks some. The DNA was the basis for D and trimming; V, J and clone size are from that table. The data contain around 250,000 clones, 80% to 90% of them singletons. This entry is derived from a study of blood T cell repertoires in COVID-19. On the study more broadly: From the United States, Italy and Spain came samples of acute and convalescent COVID-19. Sources were T cells, B-cell-depleted T cells, or PBMCs; the material itself was cDNA or gDNA.

While infection was still active, Seattle patients were enrolled and then followed longitudinally. This CDR3 comprises 12 residues. Per germline, CDR1 LGHDT and CDR2 YNNKEL (reference sequence). V was clipped by 2 bases and J by 4 bases, with 6 bases between them. The source material was peripheral blood. This chain connects TRBV3-1 (or the pseudogene TRBV3-2) to TRBJ2-7; D is unclear. The TCR comes from a woman in her seventies with COVID-19, enrolled during active disease. In nucleotides, the CDR3 is TGTGCCAGCAGCCAAACAGCATACGAGCAGTACTTC. It specifies CASSQTAYEQYF.